Reported below is one TCR beta chain. Methods used by the authors: Amplification of reference gene primers provided the estimated nucleated cell counts. Here immunoSEQ multiplex PCR was the method, and the copy in TCRdb shows in-frame clones only, minus some. Clonal size and the V and J genes are those of that table, whereas D and trimming came from the DNA. Among 120,000 or so clones listed, approximately 85% were seen once. These data are taken from a study of blood T cell repertoires in COVID-19. In the study overall: The origin of the acute and convalescent COVID-19 samples was the United States, Italy and Spain. Sources were T cells, B-cell-depleted T cells, or PBMCs; the material itself was cDNA or gDNA.

This receptor was identified in a woman in her fifties or sixties with acute or convalescent COVID-19. The sequencing sample was made of peripheral blood.

CDR3 protein: CASSQEASGEYNEQFF. For the CDR3, the DNA is TGTGCCAGCAGCCAAGAAGCTAGCGGGGAGTACAATGAGCAGTTCTTC. The chain combines TRBV14 with TRBJ2-1, with 9 bases fitting TRBD2. Germline V gene sequence: CDR1 SGHDN, CDR2 FVKESK. This CDR3 contains 16 residues. J gave up 4 bases and V 0 bases, and 4 bases lay outside the gene matches.